Below, one T cell receptor (beta chain) is given with its context. This clone was observed once. There is no known antigen for this receptor. No base-level quality is on record; no much larger clone is a single base apart. In total, approximately 690 healthy bone marrow donors made up the cohort. Cohort members were all nominally healthy when sampled, although unrecorded immune exposures were likely present. The donor was CMV seronegative and belonged to the group of around 400 seronegative cohort members. Every donor gave a peripheral blood sample, and the peripheral blood mononuclear cells from that sample were used for TCR beta sequencing. The Qiagen DNeasy Blood Extraction Kit was used to extract genomic DNA from the blood cell samples. The data were obtained in a study of cytomegalovirus exposure and HLA in healthy donors (dated by TCRdb to about 2017). Looking at the study overall: An earlier analysis of about 560 of the donors reported approximately 300 Gb of sequence data and 117 million unique TCR beta sequences obtained from roughly 170 million T cells. Roughly 300 gigabases of sequencing data and 70 million to 100 million unique TCR sequences were included in an early release covering several hundred HLA-typed donors. Of the roughly 430 genotyped donors, 65% to 90% fell in the genetic ancestry cluster associated with self-reported Caucasian donors. The study aimed to test whether signatures of past pathogen exposure could be identified by cataloging public T cell receptors. Using immunosequencing, the study profiled T cell repertoires from 500 to 800 subjects and related those repertoires to cytomegalovirus serostatus. A separate validation cohort of 90 to 150 different subjects was used in addition to the 666-subject first cohort. To predict cytomegalovirus infection status, the study combined high-throughput TCR immunosequencing, statistical association of individual TCRs with disease status, and machine learning. A later analysis re-analyzed previously published TCR beta repertoires from about 600 donors and added high-resolution HLA genotyping to study TCR occurrence patterns. The later analysis used no new phenotypic data to find candidate immune exposures, relying instead on TCR beta sequences and their occurrence across donors. An earlier analysis of approximately 500 of the donors applied high-throughput TCR beta sequencing to assess whether each TCR beta V gene segment acted as functional or pseudogenic. Alongside the repertoire data, information on donor age, sex, ethnicity and CMV serostatus was compiled. In a later genetic analysis, genome-wide SNP genotypes for about three fifths of the roughly 670 donors were used, and that subset was treated as a discovery cohort. Every discovery cohort repertoire had been produced on one sequencing platform. Class I and class II HLA loci were covered by the typing at four-digit resolution. The number of typed donors differed by locus: about 629-640 for A, B, C, DRB1 and DQB1; some 500 for DQA1; fewer than 610 for DPA1; and roughly 490 for DPB1. A few DR-DQ haplotypes were treated as single units for association and clustering because of strong linkage in the cohort. Across approximately 420 genotyped donors of the cohort, an average of about 240,000 unique TCR beta nucleotide sequences per donor were sequenced, and roughly 18% of those sequences were non-productive. The paper's findings and limits, for the study overall: A later analysis found that most CMV-associated TCR beta chains appeared HLA-restricted, with HLA associations seemingly driven largely by CMV exposure. Specific HLA alleles were associated with over 15,000 TCR beta sequences at a false discovery rate of 0.05 in a later analysis. The authors suggested that the approach could potentially be generalized to other disease states and immunological phenotypes. Linkage disequilibrium might explain the correlated functional status among segregating V segments, but an unknown experimental factor could not be ruled out. CMV serostatus was the only immune exposure information available for the cohort. A further reported finding was that TCR beta sequences accurately predicted the HLA-A and HLA-B alleles for most subjects in the first cohort. Because HLA typing was unavailable for some donors at each locus, only the typed subset was used in association tests. Some IMGT-functional V segments, including TRBV6-2 and TRBV6-3, could not be distinguished by the 87-base-pair reads and were therefore excluded. While some public TCRs were present in many individuals, most TCR sequences turned up only very rarely across donors. In a later analysis, TCR association rates were found to vary across HLA loci, with the most associated TCRs seen for DRB1 alleles and the fewest for HLA-C alleles. Sequencing depth was assumed to be roughly uniform across donors in the presence/absence analyses, though that assumption may not hold. A group of highly shared sequence variants was considered likely to be a technical artifact of the sequencing pipeline. Cytomegalovirus status was reported to be diagnosed by the classifier with high specificity and sensitivity in both the original and validation cohorts. Strong co-occurrence of HLA alleles, especially DR and DQ, made assigning TCR associations to individual alleles difficult. An association between a missense DCLRE1C variant and V-gene and J-gene trimming of TCR beta chains was found in a later genetic analysis and replicated in an independent cohort. In an earlier analysis of fewer than 700 of the donors, most TCR beta V segments appeared in productive rearrangements about 90% or about 30% of the time, broadly matching IMGT annotations. The study gave a list of some 150 TCR beta chains associated with cytomegalovirus. Compared with equally common non-associated chains, HLA-associated TCR beta chains in a later analysis were more clonally expanded and had lower generation probabilities. The cohort was sequenced for TCR beta chains only, and without alpha or paired-chain data the features that could be detected were limited. Several of the top co-occurrence clusters appeared to be linked to parvovirus B19, influenza, CMV and Epstein-Barr virus, according to a later analysis. According to a later genetic analysis, donors in an Asian-associated ancestry cluster had fewer N-insertions in productive TCRs than the roughly 660-donor mean. In vitro tests confirmed that a few of the cytomegalovirus-associated TCR beta chains recognize cytomegalovirus antigens. Approximately 18 rarely observed V segments, including chromosome 9 orphons, were excluded from the earlier analysis of some 590 of the donors because counts were too low.

The germline V end is reduced by 1 base and the J end by 3 bases; junction bases left unmatched: 6. The CDR3 goes from the cysteine to the phenylalanine over 16 residues. Here the CDR3 DNA is all that survives: 48 bases in frame from base 1. The germline V gene specifies LGHNA as CDR1 and YNFKEQ as CDR2. Library preparation employed the immunoSEQ multiplex PCR assay. For the multiplex PCR, a mixture combining 60 forward primers for TCR Vbeta segments and 13 reverse primers for TCR Jbeta segments was used. Amplification of the CDR3 region of rearranged TCR beta genes was performed with a multiplex PCR assay on genomic DNA. The amplified TCR beta libraries were sequenced on the Illumina HiSeq System as 87-base-pair reads. Under the source paper's analysis protocol: Across the 670 or so repertoires, a later analysis counted roughly 84 million unique TCR beta chains, around 11 million of which were shared by at least two donors. A nearest-neighbor algorithm error-corrected the raw reads and collapsed the reads into unique sequences, merging closely related sequences to remove PCR and sequencing errors. Alignment of CDR3 sequences to IMGT reference sequences was used to assign V, D and J gene segments. For a sequence to be retained, at least a six-nucleotide match to both a V gene segment and a J gene segment was required. Rearrangements were called productive when the CDR3 lacked stop codons and stayed in frame with V and J; all others were non-productive. Following IMGT convention, CDR3 was defined as the stretch from the second conserved V-encoded cysteine up to the conserved J-encoded phenylalanine. The earlier analysis of a few hundred of the donors excluded any sequence lacking an unambiguous match to a single V gene segment. In an earlier analysis of 587 of the donors, V segments were called functional above 56.7% productive rearrangements and were called segregating when the between-donor standard deviation exceeded 5%. A statistical classification framework was built for diagnosing cytomegalovirus status from the catalog of TCR beta chain sequences. In a later analysis, TCR nucleotide sequences were compared against IMGT/GENE-DB human TR gene sequences so that V and J genes could be assigned. A later analysis assigned CDR3 sequences and most-parsimonious VDJ recombination scenarios with the TCRdist pipeline. In a later analysis, every TCR beta chain was defined by the combination of its CDR3 amino acid sequence and its V-gene family, and reads without a unique V-gene family were dropped. In a later analysis, approximately 590 highly shared, low-generation-probability nucleotide sequences were removed to address suspected cross-contamination and a sequencing artifact. A later analysis calculated a clonal expansion index for each public chain from normalized within-repertoire ranks of inferred template counts. Generation probabilities in a later analysis came from a VDJ recombination model fitted to out-of-frame rearrangements, and those results were checked against IGoR. Hypergeometric tests were used in a later analysis to score TCR-TCR, TCR-HLA and TCR-CMV co-occurrence, with a repertoire-size bias correction applied to the TCR pairs. A later analysis estimated false discovery rates by permuting HLA or CMV assignments 20 times. A later analysis grouped co-occurring TCRs with DBSCAN, adding TCRdist sequence similarity when clustering within HLA-allele-positive subsets. Repertoires with fewer than 30,000 or more than 120,000 public chains, plus five repertoires with anomalous nucleotide sharing, were excluded from co-occurrence clustering. TCRdb took this table from immuneACCESS and kept in-frame rearrangements with V and J called. Such tables lack part of the clones; where checked against another copy, unresolved V genes explain under half of the gap, and the rest is unexplained. That table furnishes V, J and clone size, whereas the DNA furnished D and trimming. A total of some 140,000 clones appear in this sample, 70% to 80% of them only once. About 4% of the sample rests with the top ten.

Sequenced: PBMCs. The sequence is built from TRBV4-2 and TRBJ1-2; 9 junctional bases match TRBD1. This receptor was obtained from a woman in her thirties or forties in good health and CMV-seronegative. CDR3 loop: CASSQVQGAIDYGYTF. At the DNA level, the sequence is TGTGCCAGCAGCCAAGTACAGGGGGCGATTGACTATGGCTACACCTTC.